This T cell receptor beta chain was sequenced in a study of CD8 T cells in Susac syndrome. Study-wide results and limits: As the study acknowledged, the number of individuals in its TCR sequencing and HLA analysis was relatively small.

The RNA, about 0.5 to 1 ug, was put through reverse transcription using random hexamers. TCRdb re-analysed the immunoSEQ multiplex PCR reads in MiXCR, keeping a single row per CDR3 protein. This sample yields around 190,000 distinct CDR3 sequences, of which 85% to 95% are seen a single time; around 0.093% belongs to the top ten. As to this clonotype: Its antigen is not known.

V was pared by 4 bases and J by 0 bases, with 11 bases between. CDR3 length: 15 residues. The germline V gene has CDR1 SGHRS and CDR2 YFSETQ. Source material: CD4+ T cells from PBMCs. The rearrangement uses TRBV5-1 and TRBJ1-3; no reliable D call. The TCR was taken from a human donor in good health. In nucleotides, the CDR3 is TGCGCCAGCAGCCGCAACGGACCCTCTGGAAACACCATATATTTT. Its protein is CASSRNGPSGNTIYF.